This is a list of T cell receptor beta chains from one sample in a study of CD8 T cells in ankylosing spondylitis. TCRdb re-analysed the 5' RACE reads in MiXCR, keeping a single row per CDR3 protein. The top ten clones hold 2% to 3% of a sample with 250,000 or so distinct CDR3 sequences, about 10% of them seen once. Sequencing input: blood, either unsorted or a sorted T cell fraction (not recorded which). Receptors were obtained from a male donor with ankylosing spondylitis or in good health (not recorded which). The CDR3 runs from the conserved cysteine through the conserved F or W. A D gene is named only where the DNA matches it firmly. Clone size is stated in some rows and not others, as once, few, many or a class when expanded.

j_call clone_size v_call d_call cdr3_aa cdr3_nt
TRBJ2-2 many TRBV7-2 . CASSFFGELFF TGTGCCAGCAGCTTTTTCGGGGAGCTGTTTTTT
TRBJ1-2 few TRBV10-3 . CAIAGRTGMENGYTF TGTGCCATCGCCGGACGGACGGGGATGGAGAATGGCTACACCTTC
TRBJ2-1 many TRBV5-1 . CASSLVGSGTVNEQFF TGCGCCAGCAGCTTGGTAGGGTCCGGGACTGTAAATGAGCAGTTCTTC
TRBJ2-2 many TRBV20-1 . CSLPGQRGTGELFF TGCAGTTTACCGGGACAAAGGGGGACCGGGGAGCTGTTTTTT
TRBJ1-2 many TRBV12-3/TRBV12-4 . CASRPSGDPGYTF TGTGCCAGCAGGCCCTCAGGGGACCCTGGCTACACCTTC
TRBJ2-1 many TRBV6-4 TRBD2 CASSDSGGLGEQFF TGTGCCAGCAGTGACAGCGGGGGGCTAGGGGAGCAGTTCTTC
TRBJ2-3 many TRBV4-1 TRBD2 CASSLAGHATDTQYF TGCGCCAGCAGTTTAGCGGGCCACGCAACAGATACGCAGTATTTT
TRBJ2-1 many TRBV7-2 TRBD2 CASSFGLAGGQYNEQFF TGTGCCAGCAGCTTCGGACTAGCGGGGGGGCAATACAATGAGCAGTTCTTC
TRBJ1-6 many TRBV4-1 . CASSWGDGSPLHF TGCGCCAGCAGCTGGGGGGACGGTTCACCCCTCCACTTT
TRBJ1-3 few TRBV12-3/TRBV12-4 . CASSEGGSGNTIYF TGTGCCAGCAGCGAAGGGGGTTCTGGAAACACCATATATTTT
TRBJ1-5 many TRBV10-3 TRBD1 CAIRGQGDQPQHF TGTGCCATCAGGGGACAGGGGGATCAGCCCCAGCATTTT
TRBJ2-3 many TRBV12-3/TRBV12-4 TRBD1 CASSLAGQGATDTQYF TGTGCCAGCAGTTTAGCGGGACAGGGGGCTACAGATACGCAGTATTTT
TRBJ2-2 few TRBV19 . CASSMGPGLNTGELFF TGTGCCAGTAGTATGGGTCCAGGATTAAACACCGGGGAGCTGTTTTTT
TRBJ2-3 . TRBV7-2 . CASNRGQGTDTQYF TGTGCCAGCAACCGGGGTCAGGGTACAGATACGCAGTATTTT
TRBJ2-7 many TRBV12-3/TRBV12-4 . CASSLGEPYEQYF TGTGCCAGCAGTTTAGGGGAGCCCTACGAGCAGTACTTC
TRBJ2-1 many TRBV7-2 TRBD2 CASSLGSGGASNEQFF TGTGCCAGCAGCCTTGGGAGCGGGGGGGCCTCAAATGAGCAGTTCTTC
TRBJ2-1 many TRBV29-1 TRBD2 CSARRSGAYNEQFF TGCAGCGCCAGACGTAGCGGGGCCTACAATGAGCAGTTCTTC
TRBJ1-1 many TRBV15 . CATSPQRTEGTEAFF TGTGCCACCAGCCCCCAACGGACGGAGGGGACTGAAGCTTTCTTT
TRBJ1-6 many TRBV14 . CASSRDFSSYNSPLHF TGTGCCAGCAGCCGAGACTTTAGCTCCTATAATTCACCCCTCCACTTT
TRBJ1-2 . TRBV29-1 . CSVRIQGDGYGYTF TGCAGCGTCCGAATCCAGGGCGATGGCTATGGCTACACCTTC
TRBJ1-3 many TRBV21-1 . CASSKEETGSGNTIYF TGTGCCAGCAGCAAAGAGGAAACAGGCTCTGGAAACACCATATATTTT
TRBJ2-1 . TRBV7-9 TRBD1 CASSFDRGVYNEQFF TGTGCCAGCAGCTTCGACAGGGGGGTATACAATGAGCAGTTCTTC
TRBJ2-1 many TRBV20-1 . CSAVSSVRAYNEQFF TGCAGTGCAGTATCTAGCGTGAGGGCCTACAATGAGCAGTTCTTC
TRBJ2-3 many TRBV6-1 TRBD2 CASSPGLAGGFGTDTQYF TGTGCCAGCAGTCCTGGACTAGCGGGAGGGTTTGGCACAGATACGCAGTATTTT
TRBJ1-2 few TRBV5-6 . CASSWGRSKVLRNYGYTF TGTGCCAGCAGCTGGGGAAGGTCTAAAGTGCTGCGAAACTATGGCTACACCTTC
TRBJ2-7 many TRBV4-1 TRBD2 CASSQLPREAGVYEQYF TGCGCCAGCAGCCAACTACCCAGAGAAGCGGGAGTATACGAGCAGTACTTC
TRBJ2-3 . TRBV11-1 . CASSFWTGTDTQYF TGTGCCAGCAGCTTCTGGACGGGCACAGATACGCAGTATTTT
TRBJ2-3 many TRBV5-1 TRBD2 CASSTGTSGSTDTQYF TGCGCCAGCAGCACCGGGACTAGCGGAAGCACAGATACGCAGTATTTT
TRBJ2-7 few TRBV2 TRBD2 CASSDLSTSGGF TGTGCCAGCAGCGACCTTTCGACTAGCGGAGGCTTC
TRBJ2-1 many TRBV2 . CASNPGTGRGGNEQFF TGTGCCAGCAATCCCGGGACGGGGCGCGGCGGCAATGAGCAGTTCTTC
TRBJ1-5 many TRBV7-9 . CASSPSGGTIQPQHF TGTGCCAGCAGCCCCAGCGGAGGGACAATACAGCCCCAGCATTTT
TRBJ2-3 many TRBV12-3/TRBV12-4 . CASSPDFTADTQYF TGTGCCAGCAGCCCGGACTTCACGGCAGATACGCAGTATTTT
TRBJ1-2 . TRBV4-2 . CASSRGGENSNYGYTF TGTGCCAGCAGCCGAGGAGGGGAGAATTCTAACTATGGCTACACCTTC